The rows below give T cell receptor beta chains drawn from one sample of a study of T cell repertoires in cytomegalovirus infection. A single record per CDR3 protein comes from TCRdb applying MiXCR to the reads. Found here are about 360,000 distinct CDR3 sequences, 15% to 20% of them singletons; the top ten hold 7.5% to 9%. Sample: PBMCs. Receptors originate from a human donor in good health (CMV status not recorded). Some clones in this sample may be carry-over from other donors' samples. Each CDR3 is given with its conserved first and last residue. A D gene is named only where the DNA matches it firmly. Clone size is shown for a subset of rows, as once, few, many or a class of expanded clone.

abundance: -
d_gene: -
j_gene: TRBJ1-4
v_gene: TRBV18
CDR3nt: TGTGCCAGCTCACGGTCCCAGGGGAGGACTAATGAAAAACTGTTTTTT
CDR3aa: CASSRSQGRTNEKLFF

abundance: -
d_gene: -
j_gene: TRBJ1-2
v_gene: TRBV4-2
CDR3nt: TGTGCCAGCAGCCAAGCAACAGGTTGGAGTGGCTACACCTTC
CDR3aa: CASSQATGWSGYTF

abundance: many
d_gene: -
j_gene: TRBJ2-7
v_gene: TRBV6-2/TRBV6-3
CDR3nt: TGTGCCAGCAGGCTAAGCGGCGCGGGCCCCTACGAGCAGTACTTC
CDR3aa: CASRLSGAGPYEQYF

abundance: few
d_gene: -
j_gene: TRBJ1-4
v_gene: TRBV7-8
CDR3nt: TGTGCCAGCAGCCGCCGGGACACGAGTTCTGAAAAACTGTTTTTT
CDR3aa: CASSRRDTSSEKLFF

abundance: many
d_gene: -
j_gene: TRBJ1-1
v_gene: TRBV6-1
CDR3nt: TGTGCCAGCCGAGGCAACACTGAAGCTTTCTTT
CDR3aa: CASRGNTEAFF

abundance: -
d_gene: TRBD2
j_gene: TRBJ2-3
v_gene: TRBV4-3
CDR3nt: TGCGCCAGCAGCCAAGAGTTAGCGGGAGTCACAGATACGCAGTATTTT
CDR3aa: CASSQELAGVTDTQYF

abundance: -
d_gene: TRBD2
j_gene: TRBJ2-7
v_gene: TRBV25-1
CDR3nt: TGTGCCAGCAGTGGCCCCGGGACTAGACGGGACCCCTACGAGCAGTACTTC
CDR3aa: CASSGPGTRRDPYEQYF

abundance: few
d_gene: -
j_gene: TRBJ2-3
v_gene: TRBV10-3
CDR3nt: TGTGCCATCAGTGAGCAATCTAGCACAGATACGCAGTATTTT
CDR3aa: CAISEQSSTDTQYF

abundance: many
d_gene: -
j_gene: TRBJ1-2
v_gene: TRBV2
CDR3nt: TGTGCCAGCAGCCGGGATGTCGGTGGCTACACCTTC
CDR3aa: CASSRDVGGYTF

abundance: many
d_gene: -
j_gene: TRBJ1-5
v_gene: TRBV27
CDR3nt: TGTGCCAGCAGTTTCGCCCGGGGGGCGATTCGGCCTTATAGCAATCAGCCCCAGCATTTT
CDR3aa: CASSFARGAIRPYSNQPQHF

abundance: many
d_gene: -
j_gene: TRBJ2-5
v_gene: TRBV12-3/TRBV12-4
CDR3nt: TGTGCCAGCAGTTTAGGAGGGGGACTGCCAGAGACCCAGTACTTC
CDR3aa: CASSLGGGLPETQYF

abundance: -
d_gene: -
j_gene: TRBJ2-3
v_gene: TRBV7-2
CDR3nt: TGTGCCAGCAGCGCCCTTACCGTTCGCGCAGATACGCAGTATTTT
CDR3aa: CASSALTVRADTQYF

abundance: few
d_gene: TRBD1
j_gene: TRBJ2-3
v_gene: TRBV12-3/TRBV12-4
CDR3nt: TGTGCCAGCACACCACGGAGGACAGGGACAGATACGCAGTATTTT
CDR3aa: CASTPRRTGTDTQYF

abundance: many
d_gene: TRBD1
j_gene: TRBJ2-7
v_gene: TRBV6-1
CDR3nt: TGTGCCAGCAGAGAGACCGGGACAGCCTCCTACGAGCAGTACTTC
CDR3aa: CASRETGTASYEQYF

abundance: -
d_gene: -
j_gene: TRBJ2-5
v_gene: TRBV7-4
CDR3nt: TGTGCCAGCTGCTTTCCCCGGACAGAAGAGACCCAGTACTTC
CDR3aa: CASCFPRTEETQYF

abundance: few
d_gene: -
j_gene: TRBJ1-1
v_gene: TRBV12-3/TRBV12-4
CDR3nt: TGTGCCAGCAGTTTACTCGGACAGAACACTGAAGCTTTCTTT
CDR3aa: CASSLLGQNTEAFF

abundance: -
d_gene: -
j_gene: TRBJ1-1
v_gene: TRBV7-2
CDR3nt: TGTGCCAGCAGACGTCTGGACACTGAAGCTTTCTTT
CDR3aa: CASRRLDTEAFF

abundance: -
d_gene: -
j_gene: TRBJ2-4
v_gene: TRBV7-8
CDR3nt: TGTGCCAGCAGCGCCATCCTAGCCAAAAGCATTCAGTACTTC
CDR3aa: CASSAILAKSIQYF

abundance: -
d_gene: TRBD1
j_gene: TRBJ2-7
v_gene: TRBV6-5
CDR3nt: TGTGCCAGCAGGGGGGACAGGGCCTACGAGCAGTACTTC
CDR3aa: CASRGDRAYEQYF

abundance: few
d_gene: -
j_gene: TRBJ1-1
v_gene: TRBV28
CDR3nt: TGTGCCAGCAGTCACAGGCGCTTAACTGAAGCTTTCTTT
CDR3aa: CASSHRRLTEAFF

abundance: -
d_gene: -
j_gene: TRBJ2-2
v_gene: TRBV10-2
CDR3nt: TGCGCCAGCACGAGGACCGGGACCGGGGAGCTGTTTTTT
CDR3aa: CASTRTGTGELFF

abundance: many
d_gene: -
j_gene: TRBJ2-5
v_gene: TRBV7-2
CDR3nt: TGTGCCAGCAGCTCCCTAGGACGAGAGACCCAGTACTTC
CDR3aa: CASSSLGRETQYF

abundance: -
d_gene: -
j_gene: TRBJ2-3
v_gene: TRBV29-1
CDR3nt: TGCAGCGCTACGGAGACAGTGTATTCAGATACGCAGTATTTT
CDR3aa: CSATETVYSDTQYF

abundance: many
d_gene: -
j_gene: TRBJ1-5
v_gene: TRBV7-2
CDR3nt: TGTGCCAGCAGCCCGCCAGGGAAGCAGCCCCAGCATTTT
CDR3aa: CASSPPGKQPQHF

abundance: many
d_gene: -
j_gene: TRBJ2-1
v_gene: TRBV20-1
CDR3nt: TGCAGTGCTAGGAGCCCCAACCGGCAGGGGGGGGGGCTAGACAATGAGCAGTTCTTC
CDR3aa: CSARSPNRQGGGLDNEQFF

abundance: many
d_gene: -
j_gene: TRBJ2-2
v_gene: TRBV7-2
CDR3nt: TGTGCCAGCAGCTTACAAGGGGCGAACACCGGGGAGCTGTTTTTT
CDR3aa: CASSLQGANTGELFF

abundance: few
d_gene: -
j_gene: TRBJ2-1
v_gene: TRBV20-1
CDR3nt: TGCAGTGCTGTCTTACTCAACTCCTACAATGAGCAGTTCTTC
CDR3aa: CSAVLLNSYNEQFF

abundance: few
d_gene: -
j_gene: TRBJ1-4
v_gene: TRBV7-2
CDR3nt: TGTGCCAGCAGCCGCCGAAGTGGATTGACAACTAATGAAAAACTGTTTTTT
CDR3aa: CASSRRSGLTTNEKLFF

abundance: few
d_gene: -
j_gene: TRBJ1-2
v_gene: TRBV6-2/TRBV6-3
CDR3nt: TGTGCCAGCAGTGACACAGCCATGGGAGTAAGCGGCTACACCTTC
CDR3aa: CASSDTAMGVSGYTF

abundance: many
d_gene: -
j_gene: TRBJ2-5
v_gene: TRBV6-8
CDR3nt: TGTGCCAGCAGTTACCTAATCGCTAGCGCCACACAAGAGACCCAGTACTTC
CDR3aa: CASSYLIASATQETQYF

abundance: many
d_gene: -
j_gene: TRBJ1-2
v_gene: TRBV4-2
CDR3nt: TGTGCCAGCAGCCTCTACCCATTGTCAGGAAAGGACTATGGCTACACCTTC
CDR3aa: CASSLYPLSGKDYGYTF

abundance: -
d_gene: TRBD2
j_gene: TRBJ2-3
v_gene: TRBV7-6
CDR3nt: TGTGCCAGCTCCCCCCCCGGCGGGACTAGTGGCGATACGCAGTATTTT
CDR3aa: CASSPPGGTSGDTQYF

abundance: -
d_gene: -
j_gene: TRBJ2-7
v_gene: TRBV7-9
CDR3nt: TGTGCCAGCAGCCCACAACTAGAGCAGTACTTC
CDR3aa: CASSPQLEQYF

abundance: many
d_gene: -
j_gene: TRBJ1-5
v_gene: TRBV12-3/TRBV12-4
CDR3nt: TGTGCCAGCAGTTTACGGGGACTGCAGCCCCAGCATTTT
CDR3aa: CASSLRGLQPQHF

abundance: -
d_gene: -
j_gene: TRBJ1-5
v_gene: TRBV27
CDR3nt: TGTGCCAGCAGGCGACAGTGGATCCCTAATCAGCCCCAGCATTTT
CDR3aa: CASRRQWIPNQPQHF

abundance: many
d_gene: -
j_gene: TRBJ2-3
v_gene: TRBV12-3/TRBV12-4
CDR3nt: TGTGCCAGCGAGACCGGGAGATCAGATACGCAGTATTTT
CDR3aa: CASETGRSDTQYF

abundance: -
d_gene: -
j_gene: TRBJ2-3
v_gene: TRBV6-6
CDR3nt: TGTGCCAGCAGTCCCATGCAAGATACGCAGTATTTT
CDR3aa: CASSPMQDTQYF

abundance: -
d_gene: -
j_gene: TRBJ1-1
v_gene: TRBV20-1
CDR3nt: TGCAGTGCTAGAGATGGGGACACTGAAGCTTTCTTT
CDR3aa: CSARDGDTEAFF

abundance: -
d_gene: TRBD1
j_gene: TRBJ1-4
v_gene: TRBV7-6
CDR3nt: TGTGCCAGCAGCATTCGAAAACCGGGACAGAAGAATGAAAAACTGTTTTTT
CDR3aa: CASSIRKPGQKNEKLFF

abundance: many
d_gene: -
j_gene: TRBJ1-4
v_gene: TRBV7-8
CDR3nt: TGTGCCAGCAGCGAGCTGACCGCAACTAATGAAAAACTGTTTTTT
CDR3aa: CASSELTATNEKLFF

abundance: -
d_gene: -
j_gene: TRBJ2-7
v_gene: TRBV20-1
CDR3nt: TGCAGTGCCAGGAAGGCAGTGAGTTCCTACGAGCAGTACTTC
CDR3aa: CSARKAVSSYEQYF

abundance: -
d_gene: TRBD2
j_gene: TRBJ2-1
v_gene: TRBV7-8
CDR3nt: TGTGCCAGCACCGTTTGGGCGGGGGGGCGGGAAGAGCAGTTCTTC
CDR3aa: CASTVWAGGREEQFF

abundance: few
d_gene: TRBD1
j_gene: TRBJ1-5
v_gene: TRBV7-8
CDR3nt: TGTGCCAGCAGCCCGGGGACAGCGGAATATAGCAATCAGCCCCAGCATTTT
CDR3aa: CASSPGTAEYSNQPQHF

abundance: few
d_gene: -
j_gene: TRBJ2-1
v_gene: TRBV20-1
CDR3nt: TGCAGTGCTAGCGACTCAAATGAGCAGTTCTTC
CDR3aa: CSASDSNEQFF

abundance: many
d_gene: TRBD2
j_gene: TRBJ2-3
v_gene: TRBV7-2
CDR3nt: TGTGCCAGCAGCTTAGCGGGGACTAGAAGGCAGTATTTT
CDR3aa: CASSLAGTRRQYF

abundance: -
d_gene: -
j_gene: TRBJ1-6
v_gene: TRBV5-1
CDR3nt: TGCGCCAGCCGAGAGGTTGGGAATTCACCCCTCCACTTT
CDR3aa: CASREVGNSPLHF

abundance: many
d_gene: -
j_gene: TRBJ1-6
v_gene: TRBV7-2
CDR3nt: TGTGCCAGCACAACAGGGTCGTATTCACCCCTCCACTTT
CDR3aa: CASTTGSYSPLHF

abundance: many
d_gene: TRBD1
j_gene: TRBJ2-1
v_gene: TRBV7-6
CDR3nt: TGTGCCAGCAGCCTAGGACAGGGACGGTGGAATGAGCAGTTCTTC
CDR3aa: CASSLGQGRWNEQFF

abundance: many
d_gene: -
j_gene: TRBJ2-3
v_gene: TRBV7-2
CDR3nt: TGTGCCAGCAAAACTCAACCAGGGGCAGAGCCCACAGATACGCAGTATTTT
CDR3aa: CASKTQPGAEPTDTQYF

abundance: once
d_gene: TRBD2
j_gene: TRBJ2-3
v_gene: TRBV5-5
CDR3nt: TGTGCCAGCAGCTCCCCGGGACTAGCGGGGTTCTGGGATACGCAGTATTTT
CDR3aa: CASSSPGLAGFWDTQYF